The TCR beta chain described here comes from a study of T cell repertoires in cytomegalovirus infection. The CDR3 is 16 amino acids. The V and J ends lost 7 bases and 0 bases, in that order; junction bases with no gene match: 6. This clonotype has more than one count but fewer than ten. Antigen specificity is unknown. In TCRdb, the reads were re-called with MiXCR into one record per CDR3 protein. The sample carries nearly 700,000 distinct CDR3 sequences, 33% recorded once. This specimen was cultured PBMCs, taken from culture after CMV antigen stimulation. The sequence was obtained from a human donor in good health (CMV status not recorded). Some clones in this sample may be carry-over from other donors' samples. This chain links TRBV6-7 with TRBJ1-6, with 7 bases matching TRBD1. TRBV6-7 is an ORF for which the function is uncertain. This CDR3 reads CASTKDRLSYNSPLHF. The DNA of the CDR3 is TGTGCCAGCACAAAGGACAGGCTCTCCTATAATTCACCCCTCCACTTT.